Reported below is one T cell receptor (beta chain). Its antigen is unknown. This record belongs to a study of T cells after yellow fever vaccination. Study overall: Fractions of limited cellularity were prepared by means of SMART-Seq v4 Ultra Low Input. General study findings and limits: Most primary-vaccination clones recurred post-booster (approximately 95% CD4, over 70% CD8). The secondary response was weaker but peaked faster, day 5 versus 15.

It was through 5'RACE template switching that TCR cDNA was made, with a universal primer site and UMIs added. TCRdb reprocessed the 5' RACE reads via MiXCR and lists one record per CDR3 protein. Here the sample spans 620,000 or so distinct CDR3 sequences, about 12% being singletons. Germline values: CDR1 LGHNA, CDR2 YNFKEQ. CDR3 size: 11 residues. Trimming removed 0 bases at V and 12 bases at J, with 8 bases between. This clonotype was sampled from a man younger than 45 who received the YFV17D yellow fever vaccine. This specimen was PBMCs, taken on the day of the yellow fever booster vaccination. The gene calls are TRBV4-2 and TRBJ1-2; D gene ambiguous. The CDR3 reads CASSQDGGHTF. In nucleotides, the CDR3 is TGTGCCAGCAGCCAAGATGGCGGCCACACCTTC.